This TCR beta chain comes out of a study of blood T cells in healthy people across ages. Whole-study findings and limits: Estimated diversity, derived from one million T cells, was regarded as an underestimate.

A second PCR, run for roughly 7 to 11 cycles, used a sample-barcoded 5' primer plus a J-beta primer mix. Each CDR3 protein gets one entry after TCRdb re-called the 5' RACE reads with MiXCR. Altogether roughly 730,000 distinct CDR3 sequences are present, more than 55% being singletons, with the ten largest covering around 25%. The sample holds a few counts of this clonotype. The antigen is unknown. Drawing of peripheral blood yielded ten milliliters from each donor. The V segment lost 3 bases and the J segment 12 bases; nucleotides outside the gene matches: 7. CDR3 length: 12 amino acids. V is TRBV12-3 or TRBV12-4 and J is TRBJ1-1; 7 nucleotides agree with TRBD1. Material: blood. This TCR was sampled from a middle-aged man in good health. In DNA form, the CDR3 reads TGTGCCAGCAGTTTCGGGGACAGCAGAACTTTCTTT. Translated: CASSFGDSRTFF.